Described below is a single TCR beta chain sequence and its context. The clone's antigen remains unknown. No base qualities exist here, and no much larger clone lies one base off it. A second Seattle source provided samples from volunteer blood donors who had recovered from COVID-19. The collaborating institutions used their own protocols to collect whole blood in K2EDTA tubes. Collaborator samples were shipped for TCRbeta analysis as frozen whole blood, isolated PBMCs, or DNA extracted from either sample type. The data were obtained in a study of blood T cell repertoires in COVID-19 (TCRdb year 2020). With respect to the entire study: Samples from collaborators originated in the United States, Italy and Spain and spanned both the acute and convalescent phases of COVID-19. Where available, HLA class I and class II types were obtained from metadata supplied by the sample provider rather than from assay-based typing. The repertoires were released in a freely available public database meant as a resource for research on the immune response to SARS-CoV-2. The dataset comprised deeply sampled blood TCRbeta repertoires from subjects exposed to, actively infected with, or recovered from COVID-19. Nearly every sample came with metadata listing a de-identified subject ID, COVID-19 status, age in years and sex. Samples came from the ongoing ImmuneRACE study (first 160 participants) plus 1,254 subjects from 6 global collaborators. The prospective study material was composed of cDNA or gDNA derived from T cells, B-cell-depleted T cells, or PBMCs. General conclusions and limits of the study: The amount of clinical and demographic metadata varied by source and participant and was provided uncurated.

Deletion took 2 bases off V and 4 bases off J, with a span of 5 bases between the germline ends. CDR1 and CDR2, looked up from the germline V gene, are SNHLY and FYNNEI. Measured from the cysteine to the phenylalanine, the CDR3 is 13 residues long. CDR3 DNA is the only sequence kept; it has 39 bases, read in frame from the first base. TCRbeta CDR3 regions were amplified from genomic DNA by means of the immunoSEQ Assay, a bias-controlled multiplex PCR. Processing in the source paper ran as follows. The number of nucleated cells in each sample was estimated from the amplification of reference gene primers within the assay. To quantify the absolute abundance of each unique TCRbeta CDR3 rearrangement, sequence reads were collapsed and filtered. For each sample, productive Simpson clonality was calculated as the square root of Simpson's diversity index over productive rearrangements. TCRdb holds this immuneACCESS table with in-frame rearrangements only. Some clones are missing; in checked studies, unresolved V genes explain under half, and the rest has no known cause. The V and J calls and clone size are taken from that table; D and trimming were inferred from the DNA. A total of a few hundred thousand clones appear in this sample, approximately 90% of them only once. Approximately 7% of the sample lies in the top ten.

This receptor chain uses TRBV2 and TRBJ2-2, with the D gene uncertain. The sample comprised peripheral blood. The origin of this receptor is a young woman who had recovered from COVID-19. The DNA sequence reads TGTGCCAGCAGTGAACTACCCACCGGGGAGCTGTTTTTT. It encodes CASSELPTGELFF.